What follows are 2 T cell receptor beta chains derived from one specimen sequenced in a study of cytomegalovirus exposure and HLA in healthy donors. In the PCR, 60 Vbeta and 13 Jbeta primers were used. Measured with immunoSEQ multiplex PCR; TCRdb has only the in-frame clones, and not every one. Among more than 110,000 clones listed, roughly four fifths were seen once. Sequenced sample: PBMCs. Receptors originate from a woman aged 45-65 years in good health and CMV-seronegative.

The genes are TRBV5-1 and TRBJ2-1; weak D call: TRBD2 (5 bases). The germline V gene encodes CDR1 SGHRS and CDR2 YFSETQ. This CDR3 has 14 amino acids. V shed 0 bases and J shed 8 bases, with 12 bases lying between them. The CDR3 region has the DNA TGCGCCAGCAGCTTGGGGGCCTCCGGGGATGAGCAGTTCTTC. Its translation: CASSLGASGDEQFF.

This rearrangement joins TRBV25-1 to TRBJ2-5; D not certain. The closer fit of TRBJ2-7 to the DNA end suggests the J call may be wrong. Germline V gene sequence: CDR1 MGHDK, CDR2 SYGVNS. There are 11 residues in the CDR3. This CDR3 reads CASSASYEQYF. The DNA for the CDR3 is TGTGCCAGCAGTGCAAGCTACGAGCAGTACTTC.